Listed below are T cell receptor beta chains from one sample, sequenced in a study of OX40 agonist ivuxolimab in advanced cancers. Measured with immunoSEQ multiplex PCR; TCRdb has only the in-frame clones, and not every one. The profile covers tens of thousands of clones, with around four fifths appearing a single time and around 10% taken by the ten largest. Sample: CD4+ or CD8+ T cells sorted from blood, taken in a trial of the OX40 agonist ivuxolimab. Receptor source: an adult with an advanced solid tumor such as melanoma, head and neck, liver or kidney cancer. CDR3s include the opening cysteine and the closing phenylalanine or tryptophan. D genes are given only for firm matches. Clone size is given for some rows only: seen once, a few or many times, or a class if the clone is expanded.

D gene	V gene	J gene	clone size	CDR3 protein	CDR3 DNA
.	TRBV7-9	TRBJ2-7	.	CASKTTQEQYF	TGTGCCAGCAAGACGACTCAAGAGCAGTACTTC
TRBD2	TRBV5-4	TRBJ2-3	few	CASRPGGLADTQYF	TGTGCCAGCCGACCGGGGGGGCTCGCAGATACGCAGTATTTT
.	TRBV6-5	TRBJ2-7	.	CASSYSEGANEQYF	TGTGCCAGCAGTTACTCGGAGGGGGCCAACGAGCAGTACTTC
.	TRBV7-9	TRBJ1-2	.	CASSRSYGYTF	TGTGCCAGCAGCCGCAGCTATGGCTACACCTTC
TRBD1	TRBV4-3	TRBJ1-1	.	CASSTGAGTEAFF	TGCGCCAGCAGCACAGGGGCGGGCACTGAAGCTTTCTTT
.	TRBV7-9	TRBJ2-7	once	CASSLNREYEQYF	TGTGCCAGCAGCTTAAACAGGGAATACGAGCAGTACTTC
TRBD1	TRBV7-9	TRBJ2-7	few	CASSPTTGDHEQYF	TGTGCCAGCAGCCCGACGACAGGGGACCACGAGCAGTACTTC
TRBD1	TRBV29-1	TRBJ2-2	.	CSVELQFPDRGSTGELFF	TGCAGCGTTGAGCTACAGTTCCCGGACAGGGGTAGCACCGGGGAGCTGTTTTTT
.	TRBV5-5	TRBJ1-5	.	CASSFGGGGQPQHF	TGTGCCAGCAGCTTTGGGGGTGGAGGGCAGCCCCAGCATTTT
.	TRBV27	TRBJ1-1	.	CASSPLGGGSTEAFF	TGTGCCAGCAGTCCTCTGGGGGGCGGGAGCACTGAAGCTTTCTTT
.	TRBV11-2	TRBJ2-1	.	CASSPGGVRLYNEQFF	TGTGCCAGCAGCCCGGGCGGGGTAAGGCTCTACAATGAGCAGTTCTTC
.	TRBV10-3	TRBJ2-7	.	CAISEQDTATGQYF	TGTGCCATCAGTGAGCAGGACACCGCTACGGGGCAGTACTTC
TRBD1	TRBV9	TRBJ1-2	.	CASSVDSGGYGYTF	TGTGCCAGCAGCGTAGACTCAGGGGGATATGGCTACACCTTC
.	TRBV9	TRBJ1-5	.	CASSGGQLNQPQHF	TGTGCCAGCAGCGGCGGACAGCTCAATCAGCCCCAGCATTTT
.	TRBV7-9	TRBJ2-7	few	CASSRPPGSEQYF	TGTGCCAGCAGTAGACCCCCCGGGTCCGAGCAGTACTTC
.	TRBV14	TRBJ2-7	.	CASSQDLRLEQYF	TGTGCCAGCAGCCAAGATTTGAGGTTGGAGCAGTACTTC
TRBD2	TRBV14	TRBJ2-7	.	CASSQTPGLAGRSSYEQYF	TGTGCCAGCAGCCAGACGCCAGGACTAGCGGGGAGGAGCTCCTACGAGCAGTACTTC
.	TRBV4-3	TRBJ1-2	.	CASSQDNGRPNYGYTF	TGCGCCAGCAGCCAAGATAACGGGAGACCGAACTATGGCTACACCTTC
.	TRBV2	TRBJ2-5	once	CASSESRAGETQYF	TGTGCCAGCAGTGAGTCGAGGGCAGGGGAGACCCAGTACTTC
.	TRBV19	TRBJ2-7	.	CASSTAWGEGYEQYF	TGTGCCAGTAGTACCGCGTGGGGGGAAGGCTACGAGCAGTACTTC
.	TRBV6-5	TRBJ1-3	medium-sized	CASSYRSSGNTIYF	TGTGCCAGCAGTTACAGATCCTCTGGAAACACCATATATTTT
TRBD2	TRBV7-9	TRBJ2-3	.	CASSPTSGGRTDTQYF	TGTGCCAGCAGCCCGACTAGCGGGGGGCGCACAGATACGCAGTATTTT
.	TRBV5-4	TRBJ1-2	.	CASSLGGKGNGYTF	TGTGCCAGCAGCTTGGGAGGGAAAGGGAATGGCTACACCTTC
.	TRBV5-6	TRBJ2-7	.	CASSLKPGYEQYF	TGTGCCAGCAGCTTGAAGCCGGGTTACGAGCAGTACTTC
.	TRBV30	TRBJ2-7	.	CAWSIPSVLAGHF	TGTGCCTGGAGTATCCCCTCAGTATTGGCAGGGCACTTC
TRBD1	TRBV15	TRBJ1-5	.	CATSRGTGGIDQPQHF	TGTGCCACCAGCAGAGGGACAGGGGGGATAGATCAGCCCCAGCATTTT
TRBD1	TRBV5-4	TRBJ2-4	.	CASSFFQGVTKNIQYF	TGTGCCAGCAGCTTCTTTCAGGGGGTGACCAAAAACATTCAGTACTTC
TRBD1	TRBV5-1	TRBJ2-1	medium-sized	CASSFSVLDRSYNEQFF	TGCGCCAGCAGCTTTTCAGTCTTGGACAGGTCCTACAATGAGCAGTTCTTC
.	TRBV7-9	TRBJ1-1	.	CASSLAGGRNTEAFF	TGTGCCAGCAGCTTAGCAGGGGGGCGGAACACTGAAGCTTTCTTT
.	TRBV2	TRBJ1-1	.	CASSLPTEDKMNTEAFF	TGTGCCAGCAGTCTACCTACAGAGGACAAAATGAACACTGAAGCTTTCTTT
.	TRBV6-5	TRBJ1-5	.	CASSPGRVGNQPQHF	TGTGCCAGCAGCCCGGGCAGGGTAGGCAATCAGCCCCAGCATTTT
.	TRBV5-8	TRBJ1-1	few	CASSYGGQAEAFF	TGTGCCAGCAGCTACGGGGGGCAGGCTGAAGCTTTCTTT
.	TRBV7-2	TRBJ2-1	.	CASSFGTPPSYEQFF	TGTGCCAGCAGTTTCGGGACTCCGCCTTCCTATGAGCAGTTCTTC
.	TRBV30	TRBJ1-4	.	CAWGGTNEKLFF	TGTGCCTGGGGGGGGACTAATGAAAAACTGTTTTTT
TRBD1	TRBV5-1	TRBJ1-2	.	CASSLPGGGFGAQF	TGTGCCAGCAGCTTGCCAGGGGGCGGCTTCGGCGCCCAATTC
.	TRBV13	TRBJ2-5	.	CASSLVQNQETQYF	TGTGCCAGCAGCTTAGTACAGAACCAAGAGACCCAGTACTTC
.	TRBV29-1	TRBJ2-6	.	CSVEMGFSGANVLTF	TGCAGCGTTGAAATGGGATTCTCTGGGGCCAACGTCCTGACTTTC
.	TRBV7-6	TRBJ1-1	few	CASSLSMNTEAFF	TGTGCCAGCAGCTTATCGATGAACACTGAAGCTTTCTTT
.	TRBV30	TRBJ1-2	.	CAWSVKDSGLYGYTF	TGTGCCTGGAGTGTTAAGGACAGTGGGCTCTATGGCTACACCTTC
.	TRBV7-9	TRBJ1-5	.	CASSPMTLSNQPQHF	TGTGCCAGCAGCCCAATGACGCTCAGCAATCAGCCCCAGCATTTT
.	TRBV14	TRBJ2-7	.	CASSILGGYEQYF	TGTGCCAGCAGTATACTGGGGGGCTACGAGCAGTACTTC
.	TRBV5-6	TRBJ2-5	.	CASSLDLTIQTQYF	TGTGCCAGCAGCTTGGACCTGACTATACAGACCCAGTACTTC
.	TRBV5-1	TRBJ2-7	.	CASSLDTTKQYF	TGCGCCAGCAGCTTGGACACTACGAAGCAGTACTTC
TRBD1	TRBV7-7	TRBJ1-6	.	CASSYRDRGGSPLHF	TGTGCCAGCAGCTACCGGGACAGGGGAGGCTCACCCCTCCACTTT
TRBD1	TRBV27	TRBJ2-7	.	CASGGQGRYEQYF	TGTGCCAGCGGTGGACAGGGTCGCTACGAGCAGTACTTC
TRBD2	TRBV11-2	TRBJ2-5	.	CASSRRRGLAGTQETQYF	TGTGCCAGCAGCCGCCGAAGGGGACTAGCGGGGACCCAAGAGACCCAGTACTTC
.	TRBV10-2	TRBJ2-5	.	CASNEGHLQETQYF	TGCGCCAGCAACGAGGGACACCTCCAAGAGACCCAGTACTTC
TRBD2	TRBV9	TRBJ2-5	few	CASSASGSEETQYF	TGTGCCAGCAGCGCTAGCGGGTCAGAAGAGACCCAGTACTTC
TRBD2	TRBV7-2	TRBJ2-3	once	CASSLRSAGDTQYF	TGTGCCAGCAGCTTAAGATCAGCGGGGGATACGCAGTATTTT
.	TRBV19	TRBJ1-2	.	CASSTLRANYGYTF	TGTGCCAGTAGTACATTACGAGCTAACTATGGCTACACCTTC
.	TRBV6-5	TRBJ1-1	.	CASSYAGQGAFF	TGTGCCAGCAGTTACGCCGGGCAGGGAGCTTTCTTT
.	TRBV6-5	TRBJ1-5	once	CAIPGPSNQPQHF	TGTGCCATCCCGGGACCGAGCAATCAGCCCCAGCATTTT
.	TRBV9	TRBJ1-2	.	CASSADRTVDGYTF	TGTGCCAGCAGCGCCGATAGGACAGTTGATGGCTACACCTTC
TRBD1	TRBV9	TRBJ2-3	.	CASSVGQGLDTQYF	TGTGCCAGCAGCGTAGGACAGGGTCTCGATACGCAGTATTTT
TRBD2	TRBV5-5	TRBJ2-2	.	CASSGTSGNTGELFF	TGTGCCAGCAGCGGGACTAGCGGCAACACCGGGGAGCTGTTTTTT
TRBD1	TRBV4-2	TRBJ2-7	once	CASSQEETDRGLEQYF	TGTGCCAGCAGCCAAGAGGAGACGGACAGGGGGCTCGAGCAGTACTTC
.	TRBV5-1	TRBJ1-4	.	CASSLMWGTTNEKLFF	TGCGCCAGCAGCTTGATGTGGGGTACTACTAATGAAAAACTGTTTTTT